This is a list of T cell receptor beta chains from one sample in a study of CD8 T cells in ankylosing spondylitis. TCRdb re-derived calls from the 5' RACE reads in MiXCR, one entry per CDR3 protein. The top ten hold roughly 29% of the sample, which has 180,000 or so distinct CDR3 sequences, around 10% seen once. Material: blood, either unsorted or a sorted T cell fraction (not recorded which). The receptors shown here come from a male donor with ankylosing spondylitis or in good health (not recorded which). Each CDR3 is given with its conserved first and last residue. The D gene is left open where the match is weak. Where a row states a size, it is once, few, many or the class of an expanded clone; other rows omit it.

V: TRBV11-2
J: TRBJ2-3
D: NA
size: few
CDR3: CASSSELSTDTQYF
DNA: TGTGCCAGCAGCTCAGAACTTTCCACAGATACGCAGTATTTT

V: TRBV20-1
J: TRBJ1-1
D: NA
size: many
CDR3: CSARADTEAFF
DNA: TGCAGTGCTAGAGCCGACACTGAAGCTTTCTTT

V: TRBV7-9
J: TRBJ1-6
D: NA
size: NA
CDR3: CASSLSRDSPLHF
DNA: TGTGCCAGCAGCTTATCTCGGGATTCACCCCTCCACTTT

V: TRBV5-1
J: TRBJ2-7
D: NA
size: NA
CDR3: CASSLEQGYEQYF
DNA: TGCGCCAGCAGCTTGGAACAGGGATACGAGCAGTACTTC

V: TRBV5-5
J: TRBJ2-1
D: TRBD2
size: many
CDR3: CASSPRTSGSGGEQFF
DNA: TGTGCCAGCAGCCCCCGGACTAGCGGGAGTGGGGGTGAGCAGTTCTTC

V: TRBV27
J: TRBJ2-2
D: TRBD2
size: many
CDR3: CASSPPASGGGTGELFF
DNA: TGTGCCAGCAGTCCCCCGGCTAGCGGGGGGGGCACCGGGGAGCTGTTTTTT

V: TRBV5-1
J: TRBJ2-5
D: TRBD2
size: many
CDR3: CASSPGLAAETQYF
DNA: TGCGCCAGCAGCCCCGGACTAGCGGCGGAGACCCAGTACTTC

V: TRBV10-3
J: TRBJ1-2
D: NA
size: NA
CDR3: CAISQQGGNYGYTF
DNA: TGTGCCATCAGTCAACAGGGAGGCAACTATGGCTACACCTTC

V: TRBV7-2
J: TRBJ2-3
D: NA
size: many
CDR3: CASSLMRGYGTDTQYF
DNA: TGTGCCAGCAGTCTAATGAGGGGATATGGCACAGATACGCAGTATTTT

V: TRBV5-1
J: TRBJ2-7
D: TRBD2
size: few
CDR3: CASCLGEGGAHEQYF
DNA: TGCGCCAGCTGCCTTGGAGAGGGAGGGGCGCACGAGCAGTACTTC

V: TRBV10-3
J: TRBJ2-7
D: TRBD1
size: many
CDR3: CAIRDRGPEQYF
DNA: TGTGCCATCAGGGACAGGGGCCCCGAGCAGTACTTC

V: TRBV5-1
J: TRBJ2-7
D: NA
size: many
CDR3: CASSLPQGLNEQYF
DNA: TGCGCCAGCAGCTTGCCACAGGGCCTCAACGAGCAGTACTTC

V: TRBV12-3/TRBV12-4
J: TRBJ2-5
D: TRBD1
size: NA
CDR3: CASSLDRGRWETQYF
DNA: TGTGCCAGCAGTTTGGACAGGGGCCGGTGGGAGACCCAGTACTTC

V: TRBV11-3
J: TRBJ2-2
D: TRBD1
size: NA
CDR3: CASSRTGQNTGELFF
DNA: TGTGCCAGCAGCCGGACAGGGCAAAACACCGGGGAGCTGTTTTTT

V: TRBV12-3/TRBV12-4
J: TRBJ2-3
D: NA
size: many
CDR3: CASSSNLGYYSTDTQYF
DNA: TGTGCCAGCAGTTCTAACCTGGGCTACTACAGCACAGATACGCAGTATTTT

V: TRBV29-1
J: TRBJ2-7
D: TRBD1
size: few
CDR3: CSAVRGFNEQYF
DNA: TGCAGCGCTGTCAGGGGGTTCAACGAGCAGTACTTC

V: TRBV21-1
J: TRBJ2-3
D: NA
size: few
CDR3: CASSTDTGVYLDTQYF
DNA: TGTGCCAGCAGCACGGACACAGGAGTTTACCTGGATACGCAGTATTTT

V: TRBV6-5
J: TRBJ2-3
D: TRBD2
size: many
CDR3: CASSYRASGRTPSTDTQYF
DNA: TGTGCCAGCAGTTACAGGGCTAGCGGGAGGACCCCCTCCACAGATACGCAGTATTTT

V: TRBV7-4
J: TRBJ1-3
D: TRBD1
size: few
CDR3: CASSYHSTGLVDTIYF
DNA: TGTGCCAGCAGCTACCACTCGACAGGGTTGGTAGACACCATATATTTT

V: TRBV12-3/TRBV12-4
J: TRBJ2-7
D: TRBD1
size: NA
CDR3: CASSTGTGAYEQYF
DNA: TGTGCCAGCAGTACCGGGACAGGGGCTTACGAGCAGTACTTC

V: TRBV6-1
J: TRBJ1-2
D: TRBD1
size: many
CDR3: CASSPSDPQGTYYGYTF
DNA: TGTGCCAGCAGTCCCTCCGATCCACAGGGGACTTACTATGGCTACACCTTC

V: TRBV18
J: TRBJ2-7
D: NA
size: many
CDR3: CASSPEQGGTYEQYF
DNA: TGTGCCAGCTCACCGGAACAGGGGGGGACCTACGAGCAGTACTTC

V: TRBV7-2
J: TRBJ1-5
D: NA
size: few
CDR3: CASSQAGFSPQHF
DNA: TGTGCCAGCAGCCAGGCAGGGTTTTCACCCCAGCATTTT

V: TRBV20-1
J: TRBJ1-6
D: TRBD1
size: many
CDR3: CSATGEEAYNSPLHF
DNA: TGCAGCGCCACAGGGGAGGAGGCGTATAATTCACCCCTCCACTTT

V: TRBV29-1
J: TRBJ2-7
D: TRBD2
size: many
CDR3: CSVGIRTSLFEQYF
DNA: TGCAGCGTTGGGATCCGGACTAGCCTTTTCGAGCAGTACTTC

V: TRBV5-1
J: TRBJ2-1
D: TRBD1
size: many
CDR3: CASSSQGKGNEQFF
DNA: TGCGCCAGCAGCTCACAGGGGAAGGGCAATGAGCAGTTCTTC

V: TRBV24-1
J: TRBJ1-2
D: TRBD1
size: few
CDR3: CATSDPTGAYGYTF
DNA: TGTGCCACCAGTGACCCTACAGGGGCCTATGGCTACACCTTC

V: TRBV5-1
J: TRBJ2-2
D: NA
size: NA
CDR3: CASSSTARTGELFF
DNA: TGCGCCAGCAGCTCGACTGCGCGCACCGGGGAGCTGTTTTTT

V: TRBV20-1
J: TRBJ2-1
D: NA
size: NA
CDR3: CSARDWGAGYNEQFF
DNA: TGCAGTGCTAGAGATTGGGGCGCGGGCTACAATGAGCAGTTCTTC